One and the same sample provided the 13 T cell receptor beta chains below, sequenced in a study of PD-L1 blockade in urothelial cancer. Only in-frame clones appear in the TCRdb table, and some are missing; sequencing was by immunoSEQ multiplex PCR. Among some 100,000 clones, roughly 90% were seen once, and the ten largest hold 0.85% to 1%. The time point denotes: pretreatment peripheral blood. The specimen was PBMCs, collected around atezolizumab (anti-PD-L1) treatment. These receptors all come from a woman aged 80 or over with urothelial cancer.

The V call is TRBV7-9, the J call TRBJ1-1; D is perhaps TRBD1 (5 bases). V lost 0 bases, J lost 11 bases, and 16 bases lay in between. Germline CDR1 SEHNR, CDR2 FQNEAQ (reference sequence). The CDR3 length is 14 residues. CDR3 nucleotides: TGTGCCAGCAGCTTAGCGTCTGGGGCAGGGAACGCTTTCTTT. It codes for CASSLASGAGNAFF.

V gene TRBV21-1 combines with J gene TRBJ1-2; the table gives TRBD1 as D, unverified against the DNA. TRBV21-1 is designated a pseudogene. The CDR3 loop spans 17 amino acids. The CDR3 reads CASSCAADNDADYGYTF. Here the CDR3 DNA reads TGTGCCAGCAGCTGTGCGGCGGACAATGATGCCGATTATGGCTACACCTTC.

V gene TRBV9 combines with J gene TRBJ1-1, with a weak D call TRBD1 (5 bases). Trimming took 0 bases from V and 0 from J, leaving 12 bases between them. From germline, CDR1 is SGDLS and CDR2 YYNGEE. The CDR3 has 16 residues. This CDR3 reads CASSVVGAALNTEAFF. The CDR3 DNA reads TGTGCCAGCAGCGTAGTAGGGGCAGCCCTGAACACTGAAGCTTTCTTT.

The V call is TRBV7-8, the J call TRBJ2-1; 13 nucleotides align to TRBD2. Germline values: CDR1 SGHVS, CDR2 FQNEAQ. The CDR3 is 14 amino acids. V gave up 6 bases and J gave up 9 bases; unmatched junction bases: 5. The DNA for the CDR3 is TGTGCCAGCAGACTAGCGGGAGGGCCTGGTGAGCAGTTCTTC. Its protein is CASRLAGGPGEQFF.

The chain has TRBV27 and TRBJ1-4; perhaps TRBD1 as D (6 bases). This CDR3 has 15 residues. Trimming removed 4 bases at V and 8 bases at J, with 17 bases between. Germline V gene lookup returns CDR1 MNHEY and CDR2 SMNVEV (reference sequence). The CDR3 reads CASSSPGTPREKLFF. CDR3 coding DNA: TGTGCCAGCAGTTCTCCCGGGACACCCAGAGAAAAACTGTTTTTT.

The V and J genes are TRBV5-1 and TRBJ2-1, with 14 bases lining up with TRBD2. Trimming at V came to 2 bases and at J to 7 bases, leaving 5 bases not matched to a gene. Germline CDR1 reads SGHRS; CDR2 reads YFSETQ. The CDR3 length is 16 residues. The CDR3 sequence: CASSLKTSGRANEQFF. In DNA, the CDR3 is TGCGCCAGCAGCTTAAAGACTAGCGGGAGGGCAAATGAGCAGTTCTTC.

This clone was recorded once. The gene calls are TRBV6-5 and TRBJ2-2; D possibly corresponds to TRBD1 (5 bases). In germline, CDR1 is MNHEY, CDR2 SVGAGI. V lost 1 base to trimming and J lost 4 bases, with 10 bases between them. The CDR3 extends over 15 amino acids. CDR3 sequence reads: CASSYLQEFTGELFF. DNA for the CDR3: TGTGCCAGCAGTTACTTACAGGAGTTCACCGGGGAGCTGTTTTTT.

J is TRBJ2-3 and V is TRBV11-2, with a tentative D call TRBD2 (6 bases). Looked up from germline, CDR1 is SGHAT and CDR2 is FQNNGV. The CDR3 totals 14 residues. Trimming took 6 bases from V and 1 from J, leaving 11 bases between them. CDR3: CASREGRGTDTQYF. As DNA, the CDR3 is TGTGCCAGCAGGGAGGGAAGGGGCACAGATACGCAGTATTTT.

V gene TRBV27 combines with J gene TRBJ2-3; 12 bases agree with TRBD2. The CDR3 covers 16 residues. Germline assignment: CDR1 MNHEY and CDR2 SMNVEV (reference sequence). With 6 bases clipped from V and 2 bases from J, the junction kept 6 bases outside the gene matches. Here the CDR3 reads CASSPLAGGITDTQYF. The CDR3 bases are TGTGCCAGCAGCCCGCTAGCGGGAGGGATCACAGATACGCAGTATTTT.

The chain couples TRBV20-1 to TRBJ2-1; possible D gene TRBD1, 5 bases. Trimming left V 6 bases short and J 7 bases short, with 10 bases between. Germline V gives CDR1 DFQATT, CDR2 SNEGSKA (reference sequence). The CDR3 has 11 amino acids. The chain's CDR3 is CSAPPGNEQFF. The DNA for the CDR3 is TGCAGTGCCCCTCCAGGGAATGAGCAGTTCTTC.

V usage is TRBV10-3 and J usage is TRBJ1-3, with a weak D call TRBD1 (5 bases). CDR1 is ENHRY, CDR2 SYGVKD, per germline. This CDR3 comprises 17 residues. Trimming left V 3 bases short and J 0 bases short, with 15 bases between. The CDR3 is CAISDPPGLLSGNTIYF. CDR3 DNA sequence: TGTGCCATCAGTGACCCTCCGGGACTCCTCTCTGGAAACACCATATATTTT.

CDR3 sequence: CASSHSGSRTDTQYF. CDR3 bases: TGTGCCAGCAGTCATAGCGGGAGTCGCACAGATACGCAGTATTTT. The chain links TRBV6-6 to TRBJ2-3; 9 bases agree with TRBD2. This CDR3 has 15 residues. The V and J ends lost 5 bases and 1 base, in that order; junction bases with no gene match: 4. Looked up from germline, CDR1 is MNHNY and CDR2 is SVGAGI (reference sequence).

The chain uses TRBV19 and TRBJ1-5; tentative D call: TRBD1 (5 bases). CDR1 LNHDA and CDR2 SQIVND come from the germline V gene (reference sequence). This CDR3 is built from 15 residues. Trimming removed 2 bases from V and 1 base from J, with 9 bases in between. CDR3 residues: CASSIQGSSNQPQHF. CDR3 coding DNA: TGTGCCAGTAGTATACAGGGATCAAGCAATCAGCCCCAGCATTTT. The whole variable domain, remainder taken from reference TRBV19 and TRBJ1-5, is DGGITQSPKYLFRKEGQNVTLSCEQNLNHDAMYWYRQDPGQGLRLIYYSQIVNDFQKGDIAEGYSVSREKKESFPLTVTSAQKNPTAFYLCASSIQGSSNQPQHFGDGTRLSIL.